This TCR beta chain is drawn from a study of OX40 agonist ivuxolimab in advanced cancers. General notes on the study: Ivuxolimab was a fully human IgG2 agonistic monoclonal antibody targeting the costimulatory receptor OX40 (CD134). Intravenous ivuxolimab was administered to patients every 2 weeks at six dose levels: 0.01, 0.1, 0.3, 1.5, 3 and 10 mg/kg. Of the approximately 54 dose-escalation patients, hepatocellular carcinoma was present in about 20, melanoma in roughly 15, renal cell carcinoma in 9 and head and neck cancer in 9. In the dose-escalation cohort, 82.7% of patients were male, and the mean age was roughly 56 years with a range of roughly 23 to 90. Patients were allowed to have had prior anti-PD-1, anti-PD-L1 or anti-CTLA-4 therapy, and 40% to 45% of the dose-escalation patients had previously received checkpoint inhibitors. Partial responses occurred in three dose-escalation patients: two with cutaneous melanoma and one with hepatocellular carcinoma. The purpose of peripheral TCRbeta sequencing was to test whether ivuxolimab changed TCR sequence diversity and led to clonal T-cell expansion. The paper describes the monotherapy dose-escalation part (N of about 54 patients) of the phase I trial of ivuxolimab. Paper-wide results and their limitations: On average, CD8+ T cells showed more expanded clones than CD4+ T cells after ivuxolimab. In partial responders in the 0.1-3.0 mg/kg groups, normalized peripheral clonal expansion was found to be among the lowest, especially among CD8+ T cells. Which antigens the clonally expanded peripheral T cells were specific for was not determined. Low levels of normalized T-cell clonal expansion were also seen in some patients who did not respond. Clonal expansion of both CD4+ and CD8+ blood T cells was observed from baseline to week 6 at doses 0.1 to 3.0 mg/kg.

Genomic DNA was isolated from the sorted cells so that the TCRbeta CDR3 region could be sequenced. The immunoSEQ Assay was used for sequencing of TCRbeta CDR3 regions. TCRdb retrieved this table from immuneACCESS and kept in-frame rearrangements only. Not all clones are present; in checked studies, unresolved V genes account for under half, and no reason is known for the remainder. The sample table shows about 46,000 clones, and 60% to 80% are seen once. The biggest ten clones account for roughly 3% of the sample. With regard to this clone: Its antigen has not been determined. Base qualities are missing; no much larger clone stands one base away.

The trial excluded patients who had a history of autoimmune disease or who were on systemic immunosuppression. Peripheral blood for TCR sequencing was drawn from every dose cohort at baseline, at cycle 4 day 1 and at cycle 7 day 1. Samples were obtained from an open-label, multicenter, first-in-human phase I dose-escalation trial of ivuxolimab. The trial enrolled adults with locally advanced or metastatic head and neck squamous cell, hepatocellular, melanoma or renal cell carcinoma. Before TCR sequencing, CD4+ T cells and CD8+ T cells were sorted from peripheral blood as separate populations. For this chain, trimming is 8 bases at the V end and 2 bases at the J end, and the number of junction bases without a gene match is 8. The CDR3 numbers 15 residues from cysteine through phenylalanine. Of the read, only the CDR3 DNA is kept; its 45 bases are in frame from base 1. Per the germline V gene (reference sequence), PRHDT is the CDR1 and FYEKMQ is the CDR2.

This clonotype was obtained from an adult with an advanced solid tumor such as melanoma, head and neck, liver or kidney cancer. The chain is assembled from TRBV13 and TRBJ1-5; TRBD1 agrees with 8 junctional bases. The material was CD4+ or CD8+ T cells sorted from blood, obtained in a trial of the OX40 agonist ivuxolimab. The CDR3 protein sequence reads: CASGPRGQGNQPQHF. Here is the DNA: TGTGCCAGCGGCCCCAGGGGGCAGGGCAATCAGCCCCAGCATTTT.